Presented here are 11 T cell receptor beta chains from one specimen sequenced in a study of CD8 T cells in ankylosing spondylitis. A single record per CDR3 protein comes from TCRdb applying MiXCR to the 5' RACE reads. The sample holds 50,000 or so distinct CDR3 sequences, less than 8.5% seen once. The sequenced sample consisted of blood, either unsorted or a sorted T cell fraction (not recorded which). The receptors derive from a female donor with ankylosing spondylitis or in good health (not recorded which).

This clonotype was counted at least ten times. The V call is TRBV15, the J call TRBJ2-1; TRBD2 agrees at 8 bases. Trimming at V came to 8 bases and at J to 0 bases, leaving 9 bases not matched to a gene. CDR3 length: 16 amino acids. Germline V gene sequence: CDR1 LNHNV, CDR2 YYDKDF (reference sequence). CDR3 amino acids: CATGRGDPGSYNEQFF. CDR3 DNA sequence: TGTGCCACCGGGCGGGGGGACCCGGGCTCCTACAATGAGCAGTTCTTC.

Turning to this clonotype: Mismatch with germline at one junction end may stem from a read error. This rearrangement joins TRBV7-2 to TRBJ2-7, with 7 bases matching TRBD2. The CDR3 length is 16 residues. Germline V gene data show CDR1 as SGHTA and CDR2 as FQGNSA. CDR3 protein: CANSLGRGSSSYEQYF. The CDR3 DNA is TGTGCCAACAGCTTGGGGCGGGGGTCTAGCTCCTACGAGCAGTACTTC.

The rearrangement joins TRBV5-1 to TRBJ2-3; 9 bases are shared with TRBD1. The length of the CDR3 is 14 residues. Per germline, CDR1 SGHRS and CDR2 YFSETQ. The J segment lost 6 bases and the V segment lost 4 bases, leaving 6 bases of the junction unmatched. The CDR3 DNA reads TGCGCCAGCAGCCTGGGACAGGGTGACGATACGCAGTATTTT. This translates into CASSLGQGDDTQYF.

In its sample, this clonotype was seen many times. The chain employs TRBV7-3 and TRBJ2-2; D gene ambiguous. V lost 3 bases, J lost 0 bases, and 5 bases lay in between. The CDR3 runs 14 residues. Per germline, CDR1 SGHTA and CDR2 FQGTGA. Here the CDR3 DNA reads TGTGCCAGCAGCTTCAACACGAACACCGGGGAGCTGTTTTTT. This codes for CASSFNTNTGELFF.

The table lists this clonotype with many counts. The chain is built from TRBV20-1 and TRBJ2-5, with 13 bases fitting TRBD2. The V gene's germline CDR1 is DFQATT and CDR2 SNEGSKA (reference sequence). V was pared by 5 bases and J by 6 bases, with 12 bases of the junction left unmatched. The CDR3 runs 16 residues. CDR3 sequence (DNA): TGCAGTGCTTCTACTGGACTAGCGGGGGCCCTAAAGACCCAGTACTTC. As protein: CSASTGLAGALKTQYF.

This clonotype was seen at least ten times. CDR3: CASSLTYEQYF. In DNA form, the CDR3 reads TGCGCCAGCAGCTTAACCTACGAGCAGTACTTC. The chain joins TRBV5-1 to TRBJ2-7, with D uncertain. Germline loops: CDR1 SGHRS, CDR2 YFSETQ. The CDR3 sequence is 11 residues long. V lost 2 bases and J lost 2, with 2 bases in between.

In its sample, this clonotype was seen many times. The chain combines TRBV28 with TRBJ2-7; D is unresolved. CDR1 and CDR2 from the germline V gene are MDHEN and SYDVKM. Trimming shortened V by 6 bases and J by 4 bases, and 10 bases separated the two germline ends. The CDR3 covers 12 residues. CDR3 DNA: TGTGCCAGCAGCCCCGGGCAGTACGAGCAGTACTTC. Amino acid sequence: CASSPGQYEQYF. The variable domain in full, completed from reference TRBV28 and TRBJ2-7, reads DVKVTQSSRYLVKRTGEKVFLECVQDMDHENMFWYRQDPGLGLRLIYFSYDVKMKEKGDIPEGYSVSREKKERFSLILESASTNQTSMYLCASSPGQYEQYFGPGTRLTVT.

This clonotype was seen only a few times. The chain combines TRBV7-2 with TRBJ2-1; a weak D match, TRBD2 (6 bases). V lost 5 bases and J lost 6, with 11 bases in between. CDR1 SGHTA and CDR2 FQGNSA come from the germline V gene. This CDR3 is 13 amino acids long. CDR3 nucleotide sequence: TGTGCCAGCAGCCCAGCGGGTTTCAATGAGCAGTTCTTC. The encoded protein is CASSPAGFNEQFF.

There are many counts of this clonotype. The chain carries TRBV29-1 and TRBJ2-5; no clear D gene. V was cut by 3 bases and J by 5 bases, with 13 bases left in between. The CDR3 runs to 13 residues. Per germline, CDR1 SQVTM and CDR2 ANQGSEA. The CDR3 sequence is CSVEGTIGETQYF. In DNA form, the CDR3 reads TGCAGCGTTGAGGGCACCATCGGGGAGACCCAGTACTTC.

The chain recombines TRBV5-1 with TRBJ1-4; the D gene is possibly TRBD1 (5 bases). Deletions cut 3 bases from V and 6 bases from J, with 15 bases between. The CDR3 loop spans 15 amino acids. Looked up from germline, CDR1 is SGHRS and CDR2 is YFSETQ. The CDR3 loop is CASSSGTLQDEKLFF. Written as DNA, the CDR3 is TGCGCCAGCAGCTCAGGGACCCTACAAGATGAAAAACTGTTTTTT.

There are many counts of this clonotype. The chain uses TRBV20-1 and TRBJ1-5; D gene ambiguous. Germline V gene lookup returns CDR1 DFQATT and CDR2 SNEGSKA (reference sequence). V lost 3 bases, J lost 3 bases, and 18 bases lay in between. This CDR3 comprises 16 residues. DNA of the CDR3: TGCAGTGCTAGTCCCCGGGAGCCCGGGGTCAATCAGCCCCAGCATTTT. Residues: CSASPREPGVNQPQHF.